This TCR beta chain was retrieved from a study of cytomegalovirus exposure and HLA in healthy donors. General study results and limits: Per a prior analysis, the majority of TCR beta V segments were productive roughly 90% or roughly 30% of the time. Presence/absence analyses assumed roughly uniform sequencing depth across donors, which may not hold.

Both 60 Vbeta primers and 13 Jbeta primers went into the PCR. Clones were read by immunoSEQ multiplex PCR, and TCRdb kept only the in-frame ones, dropping some. The data show approximately 170,000 clones, with over 80% seen just once and roughly 2% held by the top ten. V was cut by 0 bases and J by 9 bases, with 11 bases left in between. The germline gives CDR1 MNHNY, CDR2 SVGAGI (reference sequence). This CDR3 has 13 residues. As to this clone: What it recognizes is unknown.

The sequenced sample consisted of PBMCs. The chain has TRBV6-6 and TRBJ1-1; no firm D call. The receptor was isolated from a human donor in good health. CDR3 region: CASSYSPSYQAFF. The CDR3 DNA is TGTGCCAGCAGTTACTCGCCTAGTTACCAAGCTTTCTTT.